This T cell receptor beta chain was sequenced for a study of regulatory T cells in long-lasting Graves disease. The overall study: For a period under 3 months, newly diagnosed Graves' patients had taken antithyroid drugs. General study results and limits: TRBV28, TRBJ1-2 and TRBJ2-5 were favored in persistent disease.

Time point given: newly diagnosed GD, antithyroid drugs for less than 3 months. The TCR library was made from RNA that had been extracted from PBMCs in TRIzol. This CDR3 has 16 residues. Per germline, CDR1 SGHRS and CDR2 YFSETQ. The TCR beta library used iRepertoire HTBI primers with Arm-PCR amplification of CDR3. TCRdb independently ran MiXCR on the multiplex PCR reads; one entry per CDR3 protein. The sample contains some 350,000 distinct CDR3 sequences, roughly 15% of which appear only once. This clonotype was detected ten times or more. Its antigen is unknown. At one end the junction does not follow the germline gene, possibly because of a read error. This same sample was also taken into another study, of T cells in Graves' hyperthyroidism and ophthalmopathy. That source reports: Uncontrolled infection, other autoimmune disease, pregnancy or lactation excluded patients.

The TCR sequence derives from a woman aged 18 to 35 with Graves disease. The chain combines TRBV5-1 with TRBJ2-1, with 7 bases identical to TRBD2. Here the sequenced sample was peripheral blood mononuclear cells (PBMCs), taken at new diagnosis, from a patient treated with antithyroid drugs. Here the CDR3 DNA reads TGTGCCAGCAGCCCTCGGGCGGGGGAGACGTACAATGAGCAGTTCTTC. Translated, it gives CASSPRAGETYNEQFF.